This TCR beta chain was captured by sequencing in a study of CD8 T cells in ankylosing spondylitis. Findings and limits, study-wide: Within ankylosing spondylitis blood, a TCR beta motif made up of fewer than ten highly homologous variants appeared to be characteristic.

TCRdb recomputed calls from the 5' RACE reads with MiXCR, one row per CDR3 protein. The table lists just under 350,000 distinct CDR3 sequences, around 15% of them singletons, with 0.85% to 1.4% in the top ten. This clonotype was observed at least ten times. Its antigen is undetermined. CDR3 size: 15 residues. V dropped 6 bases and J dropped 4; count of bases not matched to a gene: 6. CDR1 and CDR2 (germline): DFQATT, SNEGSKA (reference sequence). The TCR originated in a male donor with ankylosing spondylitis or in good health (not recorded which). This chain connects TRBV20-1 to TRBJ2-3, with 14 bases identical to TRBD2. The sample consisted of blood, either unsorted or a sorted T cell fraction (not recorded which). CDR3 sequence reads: CSAHGLAGGADTQYF. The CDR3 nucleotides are TGCAGTGCCCACGGACTAGCGGGAGGAGCAGATACGCAGTATTTT.